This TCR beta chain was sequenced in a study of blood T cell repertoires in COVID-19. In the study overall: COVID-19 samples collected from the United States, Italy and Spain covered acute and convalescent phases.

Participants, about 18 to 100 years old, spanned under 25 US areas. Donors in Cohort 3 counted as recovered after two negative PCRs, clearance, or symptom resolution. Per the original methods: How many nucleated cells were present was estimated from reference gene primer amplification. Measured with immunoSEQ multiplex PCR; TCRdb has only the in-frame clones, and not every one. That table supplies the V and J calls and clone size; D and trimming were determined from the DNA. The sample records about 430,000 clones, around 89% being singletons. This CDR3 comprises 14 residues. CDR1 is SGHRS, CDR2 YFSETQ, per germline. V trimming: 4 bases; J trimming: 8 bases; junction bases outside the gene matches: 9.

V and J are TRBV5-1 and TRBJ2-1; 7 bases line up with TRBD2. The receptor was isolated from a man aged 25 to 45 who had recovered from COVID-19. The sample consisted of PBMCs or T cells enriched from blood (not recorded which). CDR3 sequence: CASSPPAGLDEQFF. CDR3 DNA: TGCGCCAGCAGCCCCCCAGCGGGGTTGGATGAGCAGTTCTTC.